The source of this T cell receptor (beta chain) is a study of T cells in women clearing cervical HPV infection. Regarding this clone: Coverage ceases 3 residues before the CDR3 finishes, and the germline J gene fills in the end.

TCRdb's table, derived via immunoSEQ multiplex PCR, lists solely in-frame clones and lacks some. In total, the table holds over 15,000 clones. The CDR3 loop spans 16 amino acids. Germline CDR1 and CDR2: LNHDA and SQIVND (reference sequence). The TCR comes from a woman aged 18 to 75 with a cervical HPV16 infection that either progressed to CIN3+ or cleared (not recorded which). The sample taken for sequencing was blood buffy coat. The genes are TRBV19 and TRBJ2-2; the match to TRBD1 covers 8 bases. The sequenced CDR3 bases are TGTGCCAGTCTGCCTGCAGGGGGCCTCAATGGGTCACCG. Residues: CASLPAGGLNGSP. The entire CDR3 sequence reads CASLPAGGLNGSPLFF.